The 28 T cell receptor beta chains in this list originate from one sample, sequenced in a study of CD8 T cells in ankylosing spondylitis. Regarding the study as a whole: Among TCR beta sequences, a motif of fewer than 10 highly homologous variants appeared characteristic of ankylosing spondylitis blood.

For these TCRs, the target antigens are not known. TCRdb independently ran MiXCR on the 5' RACE reads; one entry per CDR3 protein. This sample has around 440,000 distinct CDR3 sequences, with 17% found just once. Sequenced: blood, either unsorted or a sorted T cell fraction (not recorded which). The receptors here all came from a male donor with ankylosing spondylitis.

The CDR3 coding sequence is TGCGCCAGCCCCCTCGGGACAGGGACCTACAATGAGCAGTTCTTC. It yields the protein CASPLGTGTYNEQFF. The V and J genes are TRBV5-1 and TRBJ2-1, with TRBD1 identical over 9 bases. After removal of 7 bases from V and 2 bases from J, the junction contained 7 bases not matched to a gene. This CDR3 has 15 residues. Germline V gene data show CDR1 as SGHRS and CDR2 as YFSETQ.

This clonotype came up a few times. The CDR3 DNA reads as TGCAGTGCTGAGGGACTAGCGGGTGGAGAGACCCAGTACTTC. Amino acids: CSAEGLAGGETQYF. This chain connects TRBV20-1 to TRBJ2-5; 12 bases line up with TRBD2. The CDR3 runs 14 residues. Germline V gives CDR1 DFQATT, CDR2 SNEGSKA (reference sequence). V was clipped by 5 bases and J by 4 bases; unmatched bases: 5.

This clonotype was seen a single time. This sequence joins TRBV18 and TRBJ1-1, with 8 positions matching TRBD1. Germline CDR1 KGHSH, CDR2 LQKENI. The trim removed 3 bases at V and 6 bases at J, leaving 3 bases unmatched. This CDR3 comprises 13 residues. The CDR3 is CASSPLGQAEAFF. The CDR3 DNA reads as TGTGCCAGCTCACCTTTGGGACAGGCTGAAGCTTTCTTT.

Many counts were recorded for this clonotype. V is TRBV5-1 and J is TRBJ2-2; 9 positions agree with TRBD1. V gave up 4 bases and J gave up 3 bases; unmatched junction bases: 4. The germline V gene has CDR1 SGHRS and CDR2 YFSETQ. CDR3 length equals 15 residues. In DNA form, the CDR3 reads TGCGCCAGCAGCCCAGGGACAGGGTACACCGGGGAGCTGTTTTTT. This gives the protein CASSPGTGYTGELFF.

CDR3 region: CSGGGTDQETQYF. CDR3 DNA: TGCAGTGGAGGCGGGACAGATCAAGAGACCCAGTACTTC. The rearrangement links TRBV20-1 to TRBJ2-5, with D tentatively TRBD1 (7 bases). Germline CDR1 DFQATT, CDR2 SNEGSKA (reference sequence). Trimming removed 7 bases from V and 2 bases from J, with 14 bases in between. The CDR3 loop spans 13 amino acids.

The chain combines TRBV27 with TRBJ2-7; 8 bases are a match to TRBD1. Trimming at V came to 6 bases and at J to 6 bases, leaving 7 bases not matched to a gene. Germline values: CDR1 MNHEY, CDR2 SMNVEV (reference sequence). The CDR3 is 13 amino acids. The CDR3 nucleotides read TGTGCCAGCAGGGGGCGGACAGGGTTCGAGCAGTACTTC. Protein product: CASRGRTGFEQYF.

The chain combines TRBV20-1 with TRBJ1-2; 7 nucleotides match TRBD1. This CDR3 contains 16 residues. Germline values: CDR1 DFQATT, CDR2 SNEGSKA (reference sequence). V lost 6 bases to trimming and J lost 0 bases; unmatched junction nucleotides: 13. The CDR3 protein is CSANHPGTATNYGYTF. The CDR3 nucleotides read TGCAGTGCCAACCATCCGGGGACAGCTACTAACTATGGCTACACCTTC.

This clonotype was seen ten or more times. CDR3 nucleotide sequence: TGCGCCAGCAGCTTGGACACCTTCGAGCAGTACTTC. Its translation: CASSLDTFEQYF. The rearrangement uses TRBV5-1 and TRBJ2-7; D is undetermined. The V end was cut by 0 bases, the J end by 6 bases, with 7 bases between. Looked up from germline, CDR1 is SGHRS and CDR2 is YFSETQ. This CDR3 has 12 amino acids.

This chain joins TRBV5-1 and TRBJ2-1, with 9 bases aligning to TRBD2. This CDR3 comprises 15 residues. After removal of 4 bases from V and 1 base from J, the junction contained 3 bases not matched to a gene. Germline V gene sequence: CDR1 SGHRS, CDR2 YFSETQ. CDR3 nucleotides: TGCGCCAGCAGCGTTAGCGGGGGATCCTACAATGAGCAGTTCTTC. This encodes CASSVSGGSYNEQFF.

This clonotype has a handful of counts. This chain joins TRBV12-5 and TRBJ2-3; 7 nucleotides line up with TRBD1. Germline V lookup: CDR1 LGHNT, CDR2 FRNRAP. J gave up 0 bases and V 5 bases, and 8 bases lay outside the gene matches. CDR3 length: 16 residues. CDR3 coding DNA: TGTGCTAGTGGTGCGGACAGGTCAGCTAGCACAGATACGCAGTATTTT. Encoded protein: CASGADRSASTDTQYF.

This clonotype was detected a few times. This chain joins TRBV7-2 and TRBJ2-7; D perhaps matches TRBD2 (5 bases). V lost 5 bases to trimming and J lost 3 bases, with 11 bases between them. Germline V gives CDR1 SGHTA, CDR2 FQGNSA. CDR3 length: 13 residues. CDR3 sequence reads: CASSTRGRYEQYF. The CDR3 DNA reads TGTGCCAGCAGCACCCGAGGGCGCTACGAGCAGTACTTC.

The rearrangement joins TRBV7-2 to TRBJ2-2; D remains unclear. V shed 4 bases and J shed 4 bases, with 7 bases lying between them. Germline CDR1 reads SGHTA; CDR2 reads FQGNSA. This CDR3 spans 13 amino acids. The CDR3: CASSSQPTGELFF. Written as DNA, the CDR3 is TGTGCCAGCAGCTCCCAACCCACCGGGGAGCTGTTTTTT.

There are a few counts of this clonotype. The CDR3 nucleotides are TGTGCCCCACACCGGGCAGCTGGGGCCAACGTCCTGACTTTC. This gives the protein CAPHRAAGANVLTF. The chain is built from TRBV27 and TRBJ2-6; D gene ambiguous. The germline gives CDR1 MNHEY, CDR2 SMNVEV (reference sequence). The CDR3 runs to 14 residues. Deletions cut 11 bases from V and 2 bases from J, with 13 bases between.

This clonotype was seen only a few times. This rearrangement joins TRBV6-2 or TRBV6-3 to TRBJ2-7, with 7 bases identical to TRBD1. Trimming cost V 10 bases and J 5 bases; bases outside gene matches: 8. This CDR3 is built from 12 residues. The germline gives CDR1 MNHEY, CDR2 SVGEGT. Here the CDR3 DNA reads TGTGCCACCAGACAGGGACCCCACGAGCAGTACTTC. It encodes CATRQGPHEQYF.

This clonotype was detected many times. The chain carries TRBV12-3 or TRBV12-4 and TRBJ2-3; 8 positions match TRBD2. Unmatched junction bases numbered 6, after V lost 3 bases and J lost 4 bases. This CDR3 is built from 15 residues. The CDR3 reads CASSFFSGTSDTQYF. In DNA form, the CDR3 reads TGTGCCAGCAGTTTTTTTAGCGGGACTTCAGATACGCAGTATTTT.

This clonotype was counted at least ten times. The J gene is TRBJ1-1, the V gene TRBV12-3 or TRBV12-4, with D unresolved. Trimming pared 6 bases from V and 7 bases from J, leaving 12 bases between. The CDR3 has 12 amino acids. CDR3 in DNA: TGTGCCAGCAGCCCCTCGACGGGTGAAGCTTTCTTT. Translation gives CASSPSTGEAFF.

This clonotype was counted only a few times. The V gene is TRBV7-9, the J gene TRBJ2-7; 7 bases line up with TRBD2. The junction had 7 bases not matched to a gene; V was cut back by 5 bases and J by 3 bases. Germline CDR1 reads SEHNR; CDR2 reads FQNEAQ (reference sequence). This CDR3 region has 14 residues. The CDR3 DNA is TGTGCCAGCAGCCCCACTAGCGAAAGCTACGAGCAGTACTTC. It is translated as CASSPTSESYEQYF.

This clonotype showed up many times. The chain combines TRBV29-1 with TRBJ2-3, with TRBD1 as a possible D gene (6 bases). V lost 6 bases and J lost 3, with 10 bases in between. This CDR3 spans 12 amino acids. The germline gives CDR1 SQVTM, CDR2 ANQGSEA. This CDR3 is CSVVGGTDTQYF. DNA of the CDR3: TGCAGCGTCGTAGGGGGAACAGATACGCAGTATTTT.

This sequence joins TRBV4-2 and TRBJ1-2; 9 bases are a match to TRBD1. Germline values: CDR1 LGHNA, CDR2 YNFKEQ. The length of the CDR3 is 17 residues. The V segment lost 3 bases and the J segment 4 bases; nucleotides outside the gene matches: 12. The CDR3 sequence is CASSQGPPGQGFYGYTF. Written as DNA, the CDR3 is TGTGCCAGCAGCCAGGGCCCCCCGGGACAGGGATTCTATGGCTACACCTTC.

The sample holds a few counts of this clonotype. The rearrangement uses TRBV20-1 and TRBJ2-2, with 8 bases fitting TRBD2. J was trimmed by 0 bases and V by 6 bases; bases with no gene match: 3. Per the germline V gene, CDR1 is DFQATT and CDR2 is SNEGSKA (reference sequence). This CDR3 has 14 residues. This CDR3 is CSARLATNTGELFF. Here the CDR3 DNA reads TGCAGTGCAAGACTAGCGACGAACACCGGGGAGCTGTTTTTT.

The chain carries TRBV7-3 and TRBJ1-2; D perhaps matches TRBD1 (6 bases). The V gene's germline CDR1 is SGHTA and CDR2 FQGTGA. The V gene lost 4 bases and the J gene lost 2 bases, with 14 bases spanning the gap. The CDR3 consists of 15 residues. For the CDR3, the DNA is TGTGCCAGCAGCTCCCTTGGGGGGCTAAACTATGGCTACACCTTC. This codes for CASSSLGGLNYGYTF.

The chain carries TRBV29-1 and TRBJ2-5; D gene uncertain. Germline CDR1 reads SQVTM; CDR2 reads ANQGSEA. The length of the CDR3 is 14 residues. Trimming took off 0 bases at V and 5 bases at J, with 13 bases between the two ends. The CDR3 sequence is CSVEDPPAFETQYF. DNA of the CDR3: TGCAGCGTTGAAGACCCCCCCGCCTTCGAGACCCAGTACTTC.

Only a few counts were recorded for this clonotype. This rearrangement joins TRBV15 to TRBJ1-2; D unresolved. Germline loops: CDR1 LNHNV, CDR2 YYDKDF (reference sequence). Trimming pared 0 bases from V and 8 bases from J, leaving 16 bases between. The CDR3 runs 15 residues. The CDR3 region is CATSRDHSTAGGYTF. CDR3 nucleotide sequence: TGTGCCACCAGCAGAGATCATTCGACGGCCGGGGGCTACACCTTC.

This clonotype has at least ten counts. V and J are TRBV15 and TRBJ2-1; tentatively, D is TRBD1 (6 bases). The V and J ends lost 4 bases and 6 bases respectively, with 10 bases between them. The CDR3 spans 13 residues. The germline gives CDR1 LNHNV, CDR2 YYDKDF (reference sequence). The CDR3 DNA follows: TGTGCCACCAGCACCGAACAGGGCAATGAGCAGTTCTTC. Protein: CATSTEQGNEQFF.

The chain is built from TRBV30 and TRBJ1-5; 12 bases are shared with TRBD1. CDR3 length equals 14 residues. Germline trimming cut 3 bases from V and 5 bases from J; bases unmatched to any gene: 2. In germline, CDR1 is GTSNPN, CDR2 SVGIG (reference sequence). CDR3 sequence (DNA): TGTGCCTGGAGGGGGACAGGGGGCCATCAGCCCCAGCATTTT. It specifies CAWRGTGGHQPQHF.

The rearrangement uses TRBV3-1 and TRBJ1-1, with TRBD1 as a possible D gene (6 bases). The CDR3 runs 15 residues. Trimming took off 4 bases at V and 0 bases at J, with 12 bases between the two ends. Germline V gene sequence: CDR1 LGHDT, CDR2 YNNKEL (reference sequence). The CDR3 region is CASSPGAQLNTEAFF. For the CDR3, the DNA is TGTGCCAGCAGCCCAGGGGCGCAGTTGAACACTGAAGCTTTCTTT.

This clonotype has just a few counts. This chain joins TRBV6-1 and TRBJ1-6; D is unresolved. Trimming took 6 bases from V and 6 from J, leaving 15 bases between them. The CDR3 contains 15 residues. Looked up from germline, CDR1 is MNHNS and CDR2 is SASEGT. CDR3 protein: CASRSAMGPNSPLHF. Here the CDR3 DNA reads TGTGCCAGCAGGTCCGCCATGGGTCCTAATTCACCCCTCCACTTT.

The chain uses TRBV6-1 and TRBJ1-1, with D hard to call. Trimming removed 7 bases from V and 8 bases from J, with 23 bases in between. The CDR3 spans 15 residues. In germline, CDR1 is MNHNS, CDR2 SASEGT. CDR3 in amino acids: CASNPFEVGRGEAFF. The CDR3 DNA reads as TGTGCCAGCAATCCCTTCGAGGTAGGGCGCGGGGAAGCTTTCTTT.